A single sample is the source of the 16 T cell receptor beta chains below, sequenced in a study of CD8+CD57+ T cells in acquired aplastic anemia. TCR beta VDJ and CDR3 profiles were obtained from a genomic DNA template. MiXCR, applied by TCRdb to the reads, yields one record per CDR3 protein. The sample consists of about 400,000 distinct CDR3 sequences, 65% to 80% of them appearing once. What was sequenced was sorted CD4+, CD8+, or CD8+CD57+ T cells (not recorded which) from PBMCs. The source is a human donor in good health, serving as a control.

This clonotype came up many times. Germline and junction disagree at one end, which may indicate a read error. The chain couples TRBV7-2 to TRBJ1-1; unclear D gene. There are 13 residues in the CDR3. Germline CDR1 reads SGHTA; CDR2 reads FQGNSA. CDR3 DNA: TGCGCCAGCAGCTTGAGACAGAACACTGAAGCTTTCTTT. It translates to CASSLRQNTEAFF.

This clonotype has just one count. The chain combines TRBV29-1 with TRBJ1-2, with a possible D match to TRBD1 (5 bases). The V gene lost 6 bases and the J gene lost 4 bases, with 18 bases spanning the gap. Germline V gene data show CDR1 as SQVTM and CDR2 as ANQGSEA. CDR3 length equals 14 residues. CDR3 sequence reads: CSVGTPGRTYGYTF. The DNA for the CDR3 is TGCAGCGTCGGAACTCCGGGACGGACCTATGGCTACACCTTC.

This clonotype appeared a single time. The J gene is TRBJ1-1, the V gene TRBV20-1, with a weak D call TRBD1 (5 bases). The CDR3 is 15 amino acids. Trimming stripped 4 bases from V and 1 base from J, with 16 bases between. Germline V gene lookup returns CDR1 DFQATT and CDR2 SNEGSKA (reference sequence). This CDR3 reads CSAKAGLGRNTEAFF. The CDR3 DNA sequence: TGCAGTGCTAAAGCGGGACTAGGGCGGAACACTGAAGCTTTCTTT.

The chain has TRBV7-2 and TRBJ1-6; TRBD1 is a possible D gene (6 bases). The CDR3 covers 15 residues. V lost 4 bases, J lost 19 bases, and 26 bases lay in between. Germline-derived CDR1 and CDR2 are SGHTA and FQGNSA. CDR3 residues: CASSSEGDTEAFFHF. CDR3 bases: TGTGCCAGCAGCTCCGAAGGGGACACTGAAGCTTTCTTTCACTTT.

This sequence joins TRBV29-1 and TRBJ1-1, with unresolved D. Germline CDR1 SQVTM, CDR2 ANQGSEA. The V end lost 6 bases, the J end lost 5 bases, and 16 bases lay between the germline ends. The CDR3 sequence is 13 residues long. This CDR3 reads CSVMPKTVTEAFF. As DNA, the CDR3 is TGCAGCGTGATGCCCAAGACCGTAACTGAAGCTTTCTTT.

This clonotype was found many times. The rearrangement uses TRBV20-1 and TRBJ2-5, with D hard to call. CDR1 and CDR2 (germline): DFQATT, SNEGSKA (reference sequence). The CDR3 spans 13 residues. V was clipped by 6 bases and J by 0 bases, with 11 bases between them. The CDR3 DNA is TGCAGTGCCCACCCGACGGACCAAGAGACCCAGTACTTC. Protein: CSAHPTDQETQYF.

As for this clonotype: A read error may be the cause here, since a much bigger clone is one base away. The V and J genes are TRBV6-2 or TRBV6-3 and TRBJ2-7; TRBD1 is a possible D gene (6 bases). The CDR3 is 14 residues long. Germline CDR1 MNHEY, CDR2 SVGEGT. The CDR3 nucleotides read TGTACCGCCAAACGGGACATCTACTCCTACGAGCAGTACTTC. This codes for CTAKRDIYSYEQYF.

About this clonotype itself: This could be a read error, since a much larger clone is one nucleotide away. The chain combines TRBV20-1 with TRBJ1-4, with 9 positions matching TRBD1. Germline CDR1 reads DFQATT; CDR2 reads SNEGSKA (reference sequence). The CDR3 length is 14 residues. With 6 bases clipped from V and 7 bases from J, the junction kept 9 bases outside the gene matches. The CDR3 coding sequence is TGCAGTGCCACTTCCGGGACAGGGAGTGAAAAACTGTTTTTT. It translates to CSATSGTGSEKLFF.

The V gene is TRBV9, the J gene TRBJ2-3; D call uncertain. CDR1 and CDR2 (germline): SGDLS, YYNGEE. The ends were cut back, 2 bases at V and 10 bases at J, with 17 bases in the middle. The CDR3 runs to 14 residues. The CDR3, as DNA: TGTGCCAGCAGCGTGGCACGGCTTACTGCACCGCAGTATTTT. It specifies CASSVARLTAPQYF. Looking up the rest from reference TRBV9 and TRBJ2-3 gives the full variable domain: DSGVTQTPKHLITATGQRVTLRCSPRSGDLSVYWYQQSLDQGLQFLIQYYNGEERAKGNILERFSAQQFPDLHSELNLSSLELGDSALYFCASSVARLTAPQYFGPGTRLTVL.

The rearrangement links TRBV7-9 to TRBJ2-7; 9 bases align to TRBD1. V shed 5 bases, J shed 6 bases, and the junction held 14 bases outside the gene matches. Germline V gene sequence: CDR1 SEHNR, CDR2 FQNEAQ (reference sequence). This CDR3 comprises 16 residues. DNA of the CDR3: TGTGCCAGCAGCCCAACCTGGGGGGACAGGGCCGCCGAGCAGTACTTC. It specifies CASSPTWGDRAAEQYF.

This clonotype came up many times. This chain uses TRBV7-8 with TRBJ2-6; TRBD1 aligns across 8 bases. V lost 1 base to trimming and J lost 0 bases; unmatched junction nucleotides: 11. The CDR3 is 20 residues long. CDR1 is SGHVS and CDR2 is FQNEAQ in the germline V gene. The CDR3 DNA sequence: TGTGCCAGCAGCTTAGTTTTTCGGGGACAGGTTCACTCTGGGGCCAACGTCCTGACTTTC. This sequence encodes CASSLVFRGQVHSGANVLTF.

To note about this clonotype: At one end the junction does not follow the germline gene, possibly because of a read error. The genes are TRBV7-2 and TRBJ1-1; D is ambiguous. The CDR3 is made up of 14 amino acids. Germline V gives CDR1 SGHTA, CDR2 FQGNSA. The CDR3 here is CASSQRPGRYGYTF. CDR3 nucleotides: TGTGCCAGCAGCCAGCGGCCGGGCCGGTATGGCTACACCTTT.

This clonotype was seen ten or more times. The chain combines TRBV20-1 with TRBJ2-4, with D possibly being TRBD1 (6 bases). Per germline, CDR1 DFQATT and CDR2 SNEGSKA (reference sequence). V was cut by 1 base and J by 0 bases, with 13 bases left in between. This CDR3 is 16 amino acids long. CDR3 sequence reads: CSARAVDSQAKNIQYF. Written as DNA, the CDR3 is TGCAGTGCTAGAGCCGTGGACAGCCAAGCCAAAAACATTCAGTACTTC.

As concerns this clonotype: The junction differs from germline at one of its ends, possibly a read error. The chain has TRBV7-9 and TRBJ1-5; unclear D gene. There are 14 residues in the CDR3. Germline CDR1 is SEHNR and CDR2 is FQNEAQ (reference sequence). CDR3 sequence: CASSLMGNAEAGYF. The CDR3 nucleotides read TGTGCCAGCAGCTTAATGGGGAACGCGGAGGCCGGCTATTTT.

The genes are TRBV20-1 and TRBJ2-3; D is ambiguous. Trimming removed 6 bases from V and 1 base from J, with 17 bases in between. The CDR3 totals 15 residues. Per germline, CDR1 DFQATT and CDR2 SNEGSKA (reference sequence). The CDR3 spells CSAPTGGKGTDTQYF. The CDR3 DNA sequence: TGCAGTGCCCCTACGGGTGGGAAGGGCACAGATACGCAGTATTTT.

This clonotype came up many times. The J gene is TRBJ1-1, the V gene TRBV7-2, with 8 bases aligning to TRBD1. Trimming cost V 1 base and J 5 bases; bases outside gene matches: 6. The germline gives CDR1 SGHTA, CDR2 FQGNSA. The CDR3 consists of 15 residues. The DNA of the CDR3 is TGTGCCAGCAGCTTAGTGGGGACAGGTGGGACTGAAGCTTTCTTT. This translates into CASSLVGTGGTEAFF.